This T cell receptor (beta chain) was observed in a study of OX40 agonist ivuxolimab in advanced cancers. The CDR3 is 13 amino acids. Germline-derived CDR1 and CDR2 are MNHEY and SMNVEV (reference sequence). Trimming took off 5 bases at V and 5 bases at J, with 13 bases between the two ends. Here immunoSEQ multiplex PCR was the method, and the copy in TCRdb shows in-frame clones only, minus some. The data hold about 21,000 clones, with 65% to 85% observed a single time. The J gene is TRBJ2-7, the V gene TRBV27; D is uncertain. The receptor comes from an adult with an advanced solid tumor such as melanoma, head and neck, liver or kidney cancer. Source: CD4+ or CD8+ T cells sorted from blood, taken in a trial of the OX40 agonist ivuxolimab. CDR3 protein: CASSTRSLDEQYF. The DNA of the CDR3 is TGTGCCAGCAGTACACGGTCTTTGGACGAGCAGTACTTC.